One T cell receptor (beta chain) is described in this entry. From germline, CDR1 is SGDLS and CDR2 YYNGEE. Trimming left V 3 bases short and J 8 bases short, with 12 bases between. The CDR3 has 13 residues. The data originate from a study of T cell changes during pregnancy in multiple sclerosis. Assay: immunoSEQ multiplex PCR; the TCRdb copy retains only in-frame clones and omits some. The sample lists fewer than 65,000 clones, 90% to 95% occurring once. The sequenced sample was peripheral blood, obtained after pregnancy. This receptor was identified in a female donor in good health, enrolled as a control in a pregnancy study. The chain has TRBV9 and TRBJ1-5; a weak D match, TRBD1 (5 bases). CDR3 bases: TGTGCCAGCAGCGGCACAGGCAGGGAGCCCCAGCATTTT. This encodes CASSGTGREPQHF.